These 17 T cell receptor beta chains were sequenced from one sample in a study of blood T cells in healthy people across ages. Alongside a J-beta primer mix, a sample-barcoded 5' primer served in a second PCR lasting 7 to 11 cycles. TCRdb passed the 5' RACE reads through MiXCR, listing each CDR3 protein once. The sample has 850,000 or so distinct CDR3 sequences, more than 25% seen once. Sequencing was performed on blood. These receptors were collected from a woman of 80 years or more in good health.

V and J are TRBV4-3 and TRBJ2-5; the D gene could be TRBD1 or TRBD2 (5 bases each). V dropped 0 bases and J dropped 5 bases, with 16 bases sitting between them. CDR1 and CDR2 (germline): LGHNA, YSLEER. The CDR3 contains 16 residues. The CDR3, as DNA: TGCGCCAGCAGCCAAGAGCCCCGTGAGGGGTGGGAGACCCAGTACTTC. It codes for CASSQEPREGWETQYF.

In this sample, this clonotype turned up a few times. The junction and the germline gene differ at one end; a read error may be behind it. This chain uses TRBV7-2 with TRBJ2-3; D is uncertain. Germline V gene lookup returns CDR1 SGHTA and CDR2 FQGNSA. This CDR3 has 14 amino acids. This CDR3 reads CASSLVVVTDTQYF. CDR3 sequence (DNA): TGTGCCAGCAGCTTAGTGGTAGTCACAGATACACAGTATTTT.

V gene TRBV11-2 combines with J gene TRBJ2-3, with TRBD2 identical over 12 bases. Trimming took 5 bases from V and 0 from J; bases not matched to a gene: 12. The germline V gene encodes CDR1 SGHAT and CDR2 FQNNGV. There are 19 residues in the CDR3. CDR3 nucleotides: TGTGCCAGCAGCCCCATAAGAAGGACTAGCGGGACTAGCACAGATACGCAGTATTTT. The encoded protein is CASSPIRRTSGTSTDTQYF.

On this clonotype: Since a much larger clone is just one base distant, this may be a read error. The V and J genes are TRBV6-1 and TRBJ2-1, with 12 bases that match TRBD2. In germline, CDR1 is MNHNS, CDR2 SASEGT. CDR3 length equals 18 residues. V shed 5 bases, J shed 13 bases, and the junction held 21 bases outside the gene matches. The chain's CDR3 is CASSLSGTSGSGWQTQFF. The DNA of the CDR3 is TGTGCCAGCAGTCTATCCGGGACTAGCGGGTCCGGGTGGCAGACCCAGTTCTTC.

The chain has TRBV7-9 and TRBJ2-1; 9 nucleotides agree with TRBD2. V was clipped by 6 bases and J by 9 bases; unmatched bases: 15. The length of the CDR3 is 16 residues. Germline assignment: CDR1 SEHNR and CDR2 FQNEAQ (reference sequence). The CDR3 nucleotides are TGTGCCAGCAGTCGCCTTGGGGGCGGGAGGGCCGTTGAGCAGTTCTTC. It yields the protein CASSRLGGGRAVEQFF.

The chain couples TRBV2 to TRBJ1-1; D possibly corresponds to TRBD1 (5 bases). The CDR3 contains 12 residues. In germline, CDR1 is SNHLY, CDR2 FYNNEI. V was cut by 8 bases and J by 5 bases, with 12 bases left in between. The DNA for the CDR3 is TGTGCCAGCTTAATCAGGGATACTGAAGCTTTCTTT. This sequence encodes CASLIRDTEAFF.

This clonotype was observed a handful of times. V gene TRBV19 combines with J gene TRBJ2-1, with 7 bases aligning to TRBD2. In germline, CDR1 is LNHDA, CDR2 SQIVND (reference sequence). V was clipped by 1 base and J by 8 bases; unmatched bases: 5. CDR3 size: 14 residues. Written as DNA, the CDR3 is TGTGCCAGTAGTATAGGACTAGCCTGGTATGAGCAGTTCTTC. Its protein product is CASSIGLAWYEQFF. Variable domain in full (rest from reference TRBV19 and TRBJ2-1): DGGITQSPKYLFRKEGQNVTLSCEQNLNHDAMYWYRQDPGQGLRLIYYSQIVNDFQKGDIAEGYSVSREKKESFPLTVTSAQKNPTAFYLCASSIGLAWYEQFFGPGTRLTVL.

Notes on this clonotype: This clone may be a read error of a much larger clone one base away. This sequence joins TRBV24-1 and TRBJ2-1; D is unclear. The length of the CDR3 is 11 residues. Deletions cut 9 bases from V and 8 bases from J, with 10 bases between. CDR1 is KGHDR, CDR2 SFDVKD, per germline. CDR3 residues: CATSTYYEQFF. CDR3 DNA sequence: TGTGCCACCTCCACATACTATGAGCAGTTCTTC.

This clonotype was observed at least ten times. The chain carries TRBV29-1 and TRBJ2-5; D gene ambiguous. Germline V lookup: CDR1 SQVTM, CDR2 ANQGSEA. The CDR3 totals 14 residues. Trimming took off 3 bases at V and 1 base at J, with 12 bases between the two ends. The CDR3, as DNA: TGCAGCGTTGATGAATCCTCCCCCCAAGAGACCCAGTACTTC. This gives the protein CSVDESSPQETQYF.

This chain uses TRBV7-2 with TRBJ2-3, with 8 bases aligning to TRBD2. J was trimmed by 6 bases and V by 1 base; bases with no gene match: 15. Germline values: CDR1 SGHTA, CDR2 FQGNSA. CDR3 length: 18 residues. CDR3 amino acids: CASSLVILGSGSLDTQYF. CDR3 nucleotide sequence: TGTGCCAGCAGCTTAGTAATCCTTGGAAGCGGGAGTTTGGATACGCAGTATTTT.

V and J are TRBV12-3 or TRBV12-4 and TRBJ1-1, with 7 bases lining up with TRBD1. This CDR3 is built from 18 residues. The V gene end was trimmed by 6 bases and the J gene end by 0 bases; junction bases not matched to a gene: 16. The CDR3 region is CASSLSYWTGKMNTEAFF. For the CDR3, the DNA is TGTGCCAGCAGCTTATCCTACTGGACAGGAAAAATGAACACTGAAGCTTTCTTT.

The table lists this clonotype with many counts. The chain recombines TRBV12-3 or TRBV12-4 with TRBJ2-5; TRBD2 aligns across 7 bases. This CDR3 has 16 residues. V dropped 2 bases and J dropped 0; count of bases not matched to a gene: 6. DNA of the CDR3: TGTGCCAGCAGTTTACATTTGCGGGGGAACCAAGAGACCCAGTACTTC. Amino acids: CASSLHLRGNQETQYF.

This clonotype appeared many times. An end of the junction differs from the germline gene, which may be a read error. The rearrangement joins TRBV7-2 to TRBJ2-2; D uncertain. Germline lookup yields CDR1 SGHTA and CDR2 FQGNSA. The CDR3 covers 14 residues. CDR3 sequence reads: CASSLGRNTGELFF. The CDR3 bases are TGTGCCAGCAGTTTAGGACGGAACACCGGGGAGCTGTTTTTT.

This clonotype came up many times. This chain links TRBV5-1 with TRBJ1-5; D remains unclear. Germline lookup yields CDR1 SGHRS and CDR2 YFSETQ. The germline V and J ends were trimmed by 0 bases and 0 bases, with 4 bases remaining between them. The CDR3 has 14 residues. The CDR3 DNA follows: TGCGCCAGCAGCTTGGGCCATAGCAATCAGCCCCAGCATTTT. It yields the protein CASSLGHSNQPQHF.

About this clonotype itself: This may stem from a read error, because a much larger clone lies one nucleotide away. V gene TRBV29-1 combines with J gene TRBJ1-1, with D maybe TRBD1 (6 bases). This CDR3 has 16 residues. Between the trimmed V and J ends, which lost 4 bases and 4 bases, there was a span of 22 bases. Germline assignment: CDR1 SQVTM and CDR2 ANQGSEA. DNA of the CDR3: TGCAGCGTTGGACAGGAGACAGGCGCGATGAGCACTGAAGCTTTCTTT. It encodes CSVGQETGAMSTEAFF.

This clonotype was recorded many times. The chain employs TRBV10-3 and TRBJ2-1, with D perhaps TRBD1 (5 bases). CDR3 length: 14 residues. The V end lost 3 bases, the J end lost 5 bases, and 11 bases lay between the germline ends. Germline CDR1 ENHRY, CDR2 SYGVKD. The CDR3 spells CAISEQVPNNEQFF. Written as DNA, the CDR3 is TGTGCCATCAGTGAACAGGTCCCGAACAATGAGCAGTTCTTC.

A few counts support this clonotype. The chain carries TRBV12-3 or TRBV12-4 and TRBJ1-1; TRBD1 matches at 9 bases. V shed 7 bases, J shed 4 bases, and the junction held 7 bases outside the gene matches. This CDR3 is 14 amino acids long. CDR3: CASTIGQGRTEAFF. The CDR3 coding sequence is TGTGCCAGCACCATAGGACAGGGGCGCACTGAAGCTTTCTTT.